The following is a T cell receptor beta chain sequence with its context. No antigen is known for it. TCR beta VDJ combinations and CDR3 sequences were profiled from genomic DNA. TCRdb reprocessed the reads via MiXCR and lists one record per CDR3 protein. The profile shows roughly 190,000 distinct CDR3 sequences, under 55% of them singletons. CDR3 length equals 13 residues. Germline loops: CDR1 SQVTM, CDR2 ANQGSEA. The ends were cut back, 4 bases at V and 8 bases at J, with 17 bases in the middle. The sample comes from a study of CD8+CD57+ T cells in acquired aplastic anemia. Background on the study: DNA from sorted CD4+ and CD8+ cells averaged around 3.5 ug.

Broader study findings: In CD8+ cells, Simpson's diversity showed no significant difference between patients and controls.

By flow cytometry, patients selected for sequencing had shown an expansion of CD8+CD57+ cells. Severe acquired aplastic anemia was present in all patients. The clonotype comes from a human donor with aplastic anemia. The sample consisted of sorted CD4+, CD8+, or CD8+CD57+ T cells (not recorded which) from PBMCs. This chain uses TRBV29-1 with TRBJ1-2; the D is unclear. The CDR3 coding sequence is TGCAGCGTTGTTGTGTCACTTGGCAGAGGCTACACCTTC. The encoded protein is CSVVVSLGRGYTF.